The text below deals with one T cell receptor beta chain. The target antigen is unknown. The treatment denotes: roughly 10-day PBMC culture with coronavirus spike peptide pools or control peptides (ViraFEST assay). The sample originates from a study of vaccination and CD4 T cells after COVID-19. Across the whole study: Overlapping spike peptides of SARS-CoV-2, HCoV-NL63, HCoV-OC43 and HCoV-229E were used, and cells were stimulated with them. Study-wide results and caveats: The study found that a median around 86% of reactive clones in convalescent patients appeared only post-vaccination. This study had few convalescent patients and no early post-infection samples.

The assay that was used to sequence DNA from cultured CD4+ T cells was the Oncomine TCR Beta short-read assay. One entry per CDR3 protein results from TCRdb running MiXCR on the PCR reads. The sample shows around 12,000 distinct CDR3 sequences, roughly three quarters of them seen only once. The sequenced sample was CD4+ T cells from blood, cultured in vitro. The clonotype comes from a human donor who had recovered from COVID-19.

The CDR3 loop reads CASSDFRSSPLHF. The CDR3 nucleotides read TGCGCCAGCAGTGACTTTAGAAGTTCACCCCTCCACTTT. J is TRBJ1-6 and V is TRBV10-1; no clear D gene. V lost 3 bases, J lost 9 bases, and 9 bases lay in between. CDR1 WNHNN and CDR2 SYGVQD come from the germline V gene (reference sequence). CDR3 length equals 13 residues.